This T cell receptor (beta chain) was found in a study of T-cell reconstitution after alpha-beta-depleted transplantation in children. Germline V gives CDR1 PRHDT, CDR2 FYEKMQ (reference sequence). This CDR3 region has 17 residues. Trimming cost V 3 bases and J 2 bases, with 18 bases left between them. TCRbeta library preparation incorporated unique molecular identifiers. MiXCR, applied by TCRdb to the PCR reads, yields one record per CDR3 protein. In the table there are a few hundred thousand distinct CDR3 sequences, approximately 9.7% of which are singletons. The receptor's source is a human donor who donated a stem cell graft to a child with SCID. The sample was PBMCs from the stem cell graft donor, taken from the stem cell graft. V usage is TRBV13 and J usage is TRBJ2-3; D call uncertain. CDR3 sequence (DNA): TGTGCCAGCAGCTTGGCCGGGCCCGGAGACCCCACAGATACGCAGTATTTT. It encodes CASSLAGPGDPTDTQYF.